This T cell receptor beta chain is drawn from a study of blood T cell repertoires in COVID-19. Study in general: The United States, Italy and Spain supplied acute and convalescent COVID-19 samples.

CDR3 size: 16 residues. V was shortened by 0 bases and J by 3 bases, with 12 bases between the two germline ends. Germline V lookup: CDR1 SGHRS, CDR2 YFSETQ. Original methodology: Reference gene primer amplification in the assay estimated nucleated cell counts. Sequencing was performed with immunoSEQ multiplex PCR; in TCRdb, only in-frame clones are kept and a portion is missing. The V and J calls and clone size are taken from that table; D and trimming were inferred from the DNA. This table has about 81,000 clones, 75% to 95% appearing once. The chain combines TRBV5-1 with TRBJ2-2; TRBD1 is a possible D gene (5 bases). This TCR derives from a woman aged 45-65 years in a cohort sampled during active COVID-19. The sequenced sample consisted of peripheral blood. CDR3 DNA sequence: TGCGCCAGCAGCTTGGGGGCAGGGTTTTACACCGGGGAGCTGTTTTTT. As protein: CASSLGAGFYTGELFF. The full variable domain, completed using reference TRBV5-1 and TRBJ2-2, is KAGVTQTPRYLIKTRGQQVTLSCSPISGHRSVSWYQQTPGQGLQFLFEYFSETQRNKGNFPGRFSGRQFSNSRSEMNVSTLELGDSALYLCASSLGAGFYTGELFFGEGSRLTVL.